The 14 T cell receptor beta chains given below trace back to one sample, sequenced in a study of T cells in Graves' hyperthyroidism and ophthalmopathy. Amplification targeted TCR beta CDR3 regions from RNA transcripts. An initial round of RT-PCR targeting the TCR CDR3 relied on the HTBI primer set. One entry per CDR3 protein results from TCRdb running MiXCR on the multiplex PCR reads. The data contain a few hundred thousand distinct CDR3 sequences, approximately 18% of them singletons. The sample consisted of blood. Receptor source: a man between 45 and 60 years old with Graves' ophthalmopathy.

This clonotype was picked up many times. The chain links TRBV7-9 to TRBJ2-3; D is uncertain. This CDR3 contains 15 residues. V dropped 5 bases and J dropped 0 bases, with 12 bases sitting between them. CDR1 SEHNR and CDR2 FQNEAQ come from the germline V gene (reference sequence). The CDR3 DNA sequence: TGTGCCAGCAGCCGACAAGGCCCTAGCACAGATACGCAGTATTTT. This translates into CASSRQGPSTDTQYF. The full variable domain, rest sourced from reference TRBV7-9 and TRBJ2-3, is DTGVSQNPRHKITKRGQNVTFRCDPISEHNRLYWYRQTLGQGPEFLTYFQNEAQLEKSRLLSDRFSAERPKGSFSTLEIQRTEQGDSAMYLCASSRQGPSTDTQYFGPGTRLTVL.

The CDR3 sequence is CASSESTGLVTDTQYF. The CDR3 DNA follows: TGTGCCAGCAGTGAGAGTACGGGACTAGTTACAGATACGCAGTATTTT. The chain combines TRBV6-1 with TRBJ2-3; TRBD2 aligns across 8 bases. Germline V gene sequence: CDR1 MNHNS, CDR2 SASEGT. The CDR3 has 16 residues. Germline trimming cut 3 bases from V and 3 bases from J; bases unmatched to any gene: 8.

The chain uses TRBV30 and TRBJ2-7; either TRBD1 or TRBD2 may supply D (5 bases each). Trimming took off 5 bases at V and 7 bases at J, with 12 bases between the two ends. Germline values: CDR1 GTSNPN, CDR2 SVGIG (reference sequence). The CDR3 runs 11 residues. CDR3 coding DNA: TGTGCCTGGCAAGAGGGGCGTGAGCAGTACTTC. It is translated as CAWQEGREQYF.

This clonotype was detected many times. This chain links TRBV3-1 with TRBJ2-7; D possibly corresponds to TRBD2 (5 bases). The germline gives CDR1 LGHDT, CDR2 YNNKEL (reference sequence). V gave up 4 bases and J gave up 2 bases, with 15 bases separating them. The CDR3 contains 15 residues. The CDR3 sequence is CASSPREGTPYEQYF. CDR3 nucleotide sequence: TGTGCCAGCAGCCCCCGCGAGGGTACCCCCTACGAGCAGTACTTC.

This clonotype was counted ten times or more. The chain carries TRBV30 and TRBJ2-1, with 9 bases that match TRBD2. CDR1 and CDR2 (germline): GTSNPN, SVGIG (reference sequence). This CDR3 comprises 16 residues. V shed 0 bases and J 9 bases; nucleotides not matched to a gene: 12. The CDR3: CAWSVWREGLRPEQFF. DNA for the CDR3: TGTGCCTGGAGTGTATGGCGGGAGGGCCTTCGCCCTGAGCAGTTCTTC.

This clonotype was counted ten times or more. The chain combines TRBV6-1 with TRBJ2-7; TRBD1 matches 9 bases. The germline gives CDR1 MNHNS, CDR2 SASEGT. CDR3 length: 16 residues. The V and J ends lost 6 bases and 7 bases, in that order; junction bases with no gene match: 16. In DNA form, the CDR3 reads TGTGCCAGCAGGCAGACATCGAGACAGGGGGTGGGAGAGCAGTACTTC. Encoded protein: CASRQTSRQGVGEQYF.

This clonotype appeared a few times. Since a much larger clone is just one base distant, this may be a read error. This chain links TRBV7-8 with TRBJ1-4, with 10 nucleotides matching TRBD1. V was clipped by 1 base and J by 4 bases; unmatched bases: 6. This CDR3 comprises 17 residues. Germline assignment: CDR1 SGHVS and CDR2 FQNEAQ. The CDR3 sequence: CASSLGQGAMVNEKLFF. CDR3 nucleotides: TGTGCCAGCAGCTTAGGACAGGGGGCGATGGTTAATGAAAAACTGTTTTTT.

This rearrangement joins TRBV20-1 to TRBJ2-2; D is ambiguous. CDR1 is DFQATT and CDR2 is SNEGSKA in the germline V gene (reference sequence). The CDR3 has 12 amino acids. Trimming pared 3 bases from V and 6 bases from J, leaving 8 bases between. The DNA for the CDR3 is TGCAGTGCTAGTGATACCCCCGGGGAGCTGTTTTTT. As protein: CSASDTPGELFF.

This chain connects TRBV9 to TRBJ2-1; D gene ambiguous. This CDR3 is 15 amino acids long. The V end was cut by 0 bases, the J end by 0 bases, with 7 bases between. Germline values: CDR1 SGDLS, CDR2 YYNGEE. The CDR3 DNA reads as TGTGCCAGCAGCGTAGGACTGAGCTCCTACAATGAGCAGTTCTTC. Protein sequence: CASSVGLSSYNEQFF.

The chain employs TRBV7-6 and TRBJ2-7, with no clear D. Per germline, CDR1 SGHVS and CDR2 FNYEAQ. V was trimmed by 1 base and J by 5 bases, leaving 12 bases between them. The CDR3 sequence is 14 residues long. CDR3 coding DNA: TGTGCCAGCAGCTTAGATGGGCGGAATGACGAGCAGTACTTC. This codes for CASSLDGRNDEQYF.

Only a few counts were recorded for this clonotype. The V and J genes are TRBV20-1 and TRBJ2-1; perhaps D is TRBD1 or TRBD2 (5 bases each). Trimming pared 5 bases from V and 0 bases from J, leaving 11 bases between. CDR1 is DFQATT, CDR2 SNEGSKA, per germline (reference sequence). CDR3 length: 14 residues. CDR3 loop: CSAPGTPSYNEQFF. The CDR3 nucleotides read TGCAGTGCTCCCGGGACCCCCTCCTACAATGAGCAGTTCTTC.

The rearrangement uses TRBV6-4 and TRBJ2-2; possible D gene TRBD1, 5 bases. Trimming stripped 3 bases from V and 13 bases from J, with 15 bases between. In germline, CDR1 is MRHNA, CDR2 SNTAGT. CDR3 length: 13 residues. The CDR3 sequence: CASSEDGQGGLFF. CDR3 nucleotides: TGTGCCAGCAGTGAAGACGGTCAGGGTGGGCTGTTTTTT.

The CDR3 DNA is TGTGCCAGCAGCTCGTGGGACAGGGGAAACACCATATATTTT. It translates to CASSSWDRGNTIYF. This chain connects TRBV7-9 to TRBJ1-3; 8 positions agree with TRBD1. The trim removed 4 bases at V and 4 bases at J, leaving 3 bases unmatched. This CDR3 is built from 14 residues. The germline gives CDR1 SEHNR, CDR2 FQNEAQ (reference sequence).

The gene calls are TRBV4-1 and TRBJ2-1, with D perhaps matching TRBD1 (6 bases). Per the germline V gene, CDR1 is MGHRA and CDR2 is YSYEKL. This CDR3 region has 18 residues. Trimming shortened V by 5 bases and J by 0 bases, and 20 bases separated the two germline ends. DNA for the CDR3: TGCGCCAGCAGCGGAGCGGCCCTTTTAGGGGGCTCCTACAATGAGCAGTTCTTC. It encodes CASSGAALLGGSYNEQFF.